The 18 T cell receptor beta chains in this list originate from one sample, sequenced in a study of human T cells and chemical hapten exposure. Someone pulled total RNA out of unfractionated whole blood. TCRdb reprocessed the 5' RACE reads via MiXCR and lists one record per CDR3 protein. This table has 95,000 to 120,000 distinct CDR3 sequences, 15% to 20% appearing once. The receptors shown here come from a human donor in good health.

The chain uses TRBV20-1 and TRBJ2-3; 11 bases agree with TRBD2. The germline V gene encodes CDR1 DFQATT and CDR2 SNEGSKA (reference sequence). V trimming: 3 bases; J trimming: 3 bases; junction bases outside the gene matches: 5. CDR3 length: 15 residues. The CDR3: CSASMTSGTTDTQYF. Here the CDR3 DNA reads TGCAGTGCTAGTATGACTAGCGGGACTACAGATACGCAGTATTTT.

This clonotype turned up a few times. V usage is TRBV11-2 and J usage is TRBJ2-7; D is undetermined. The V gene's germline CDR1 is SGHAT and CDR2 FQNNGV. The CDR3 totals 16 residues. The V gene lost 0 bases and the J gene lost 2 bases, with 14 bases spanning the gap. The CDR3 loop is CASSLDSRLGTYEQYF. The CDR3 DNA sequence: TGTGCCAGCAGCTTAGATAGCCGGCTGGGGACCTACGAGCAGTACTTC.

There are a few counts of this clonotype. The chain uses TRBV13 and TRBJ2-1; the D gene is possibly TRBD1 (5 bases). The CDR3 runs to 16 residues. Deletions cut 2 bases from V and 7 bases from J, with 18 bases between. The germline V gene has CDR1 PRHDT and CDR2 FYEKMQ (reference sequence). CDR3 loop: CASSLLDSLTLNEQFF. CDR3 DNA sequence: TGTGCCAGCAGCTTATTAGACAGCCTAACCCTAAATGAGCAGTTCTTC.

CDR3 loop: CASSHSGRSYNEQFF. The DNA for the CDR3 is TGTGCCAGCAGCCACAGCGGGAGGTCCTACAATGAGCAGTTCTTC. The chain has TRBV7-9 and TRBJ2-1, with TRBD2 matching 9 bases. V lost 5 bases and J lost 1; bases outside the gene matches: 3. The germline gives CDR1 SEHNR, CDR2 FQNEAQ (reference sequence). CDR3 length: 15 residues.

This clonotype was counted only a few times. V usage is TRBV5-1 and J usage is TRBJ2-1; 10 positions agree with TRBD1. The CDR3 contains 20 residues. Unmatched junction bases numbered 25, after V lost 6 bases and J lost 7 bases. CDR1 SGHRS and CDR2 YFSETQ come from the germline V gene. CDR3 nucleotides: TGCGCCAGCAACCTTACCCCAAACCCGGGACAGGGGAGGTTTGGGAATGAGCAGTTCTTC. Translating it yields CASNLTPNPGQGRFGNEQFF. Combining the CDR3 with reference TRBV5-1 and TRBJ2-1 gives the whole variable domain KAGVTQTPRYLIKTRGQQVTLSCSPISGHRSVSWYQQTPGQGLQFLFEYFSETQRNKGNFPGRFSGRQFSNSRSEMNVSTLELGDSALYLCASNLTPNPGQGRFGNEQFFGPGTRLTVL.

J is TRBJ1-4 and V is TRBV13; TRBD1 is a possible D gene (6 bases). Germline CDR1 is PRHDT and CDR2 is FYEKMQ (reference sequence). This CDR3 has 14 amino acids. Trimming removed 4 bases at V and 5 bases at J, with 11 bases between. CDR3 bases: TGTGCCAGCAGCTCCCAGGGGACGAATGAAAAACTGTTTTTT. As protein: CASSSQGTNEKLFF.

The chain is built from TRBV19 and TRBJ2-7; 8 nucleotides match TRBD2. The V and J ends lost 4 bases and 7 bases, in that order; junction bases with no gene match: 9. Germline V gives CDR1 LNHDA, CDR2 SQIVND (reference sequence). The CDR3 sequence is 14 residues long. The CDR3: CASSSREGVREQYF. The DNA of the CDR3 is TGTGCCAGTAGTAGTCGGGAGGGGGTCCGGGAGCAGTACTTC.

This clonotype was counted a few times. V and J are TRBV10-2 and TRBJ1-2, with unresolved D. The CDR3 spans 10 residues. Germline V gives CDR1 WSHSY, CDR2 SAAADI. The V end lost 10 bases, the J end lost 8 bases, and 11 bases lay between the germline ends. The CDR3 reads CATLGLGYTF. For the CDR3, the DNA is TGCGCCACCCTCGGGCTGGGCTACACCTTC.

The chain is built from TRBV28 and TRBJ1-1, with TRBD1 matching over 8 bases. V gave up 1 base and J gave up 7 bases; unmatched junction bases: 11. Germline values: CDR1 MDHEN, CDR2 SYDVKM. The CDR3 has 16 amino acids. The CDR3 protein is CASSLLGPGGYGEAFF. The CDR3, as DNA: TGTGCCAGCAGTTTATTAGGTCCAGGGGGCTATGGTGAAGCTTTCTTT.

This clonotype has more than one count but fewer than ten. The chain joins TRBV30 to TRBJ2-6; the D gene is possibly TRBD1 (6 bases). The germline V and J ends were trimmed by 7 bases and 0 bases, with 10 bases remaining between them. The CDR3 has 14 amino acids. CDR1 is GTSNPN, CDR2 SVGIG, per germline (reference sequence). CDR3 in DNA: TGTGCCTCGACAGGCCTCTCTGGGGCCAACGTCCTGACTTTC. Its translation is CASTGLSGANVLTF.

The V call is TRBV7-9, the J call TRBJ2-1; 7 nucleotides agree with TRBD1. Germline-derived CDR1 and CDR2 are SEHNR and FQNEAQ (reference sequence). Unmatched junction bases numbered 9, after V lost 6 bases and J lost 4 bases. The CDR3 extends over 15 amino acids. The CDR3, as DNA: TGTGCCAGCAGACACGCAGGGGGTACGTACAATGAGCAGTTCTTC. Its translation is CASRHAGGTYNEQFF.

This clonotype has more than one count but fewer than ten. Written as DNA, the CDR3 is TGTGCCAGCAGACGGATCTATATGAACACTGAAGCTTTCTTT. Protein sequence: CASRRIYMNTEAFF. The V call is TRBV2, the J call TRBJ1-1; unclear D gene. Trimming left V 6 bases short and J 0 bases short, with 11 bases between. Germline V gene data show CDR1 as SNHLY and CDR2 as FYNNEI. The CDR3 sequence is 14 residues long.

The V and J genes are TRBV6-1 and TRBJ1-1; D remains ambiguous. The germline V gene encodes CDR1 MNHNS and CDR2 SASEGT. CDR3 length equals 18 residues. Deletions cut 7 bases from V and 3 bases from J, with 27 bases between. The CDR3: CASTQGGERRVWDTEAFF. The CDR3 nucleotides read TGTGCCAGCACTCAAGGAGGCGAGAGGCGGGTTTGGGACACTGAAGCTTTCTTT.

The chain joins TRBV7-8 to TRBJ2-1; a possible D gene is TRBD2 (5 bases). The CDR3 length is 14 residues. Germline V gene data show CDR1 as SGHVS and CDR2 as FQNEAQ. With 5 bases removed from V and 9 bases from J, the gap between germline ends came to 17 bases. The chain's CDR3 is CASSPNRGRTEQFF. The CDR3 DNA reads as TGTGCCAGCAGCCCAAACCGGGGTCGTACTGAGCAGTTCTTC. The full variable domain, its missing parts supplied by reference TRBV7-8 and TRBJ2-1, is GAGVSQSPRYKVAKRGQDVALRCDPISGHVSLFWYQQALGQGPEFLTYFQNEAQLDKSGLPSDRFFAERPEGSVSTLKIQRTQQEDSAVYLCASSPNRGRTEQFFGPGTRLTVL.

This chain uses TRBV5-1 with TRBJ2-1, with 11 bases aligning to TRBD2. This CDR3 is built from 16 residues. The junction had 6 bases not matched to a gene; V was cut back by 4 bases and J by 3 bases. CDR1 is SGHRS, CDR2 YFSETQ, per germline. This chain's CDR3 is CASSLGTSGSYNEQFF. CDR3 coding DNA: TGCGCCAGCAGCCTAGGAACTAGCGGGAGCTACAATGAGCAGTTCTTC.

This clonotype was observed a few times. The chain is built from TRBV3-1 and TRBJ2-3, with D perhaps given as TRBD1 or TRBD2 (5 bases each). From germline, CDR1 is LGHDT and CDR2 YNNKEL (reference sequence). This CDR3 comprises 18 residues. The V end lost 3 bases, the J end lost 2 bases, and 21 bases lay between the germline ends. CDR3 sequence reads: CASSQWLAGTLTTDTQYF. The DNA for the CDR3 is TGTGCCAGCAGCCAGTGGCTCGCCGGGACCCTCACCACAGATACGCAGTATTTT.

The chain links TRBV27 to TRBJ2-1; the D gene is possibly TRBD2 (6 bases). The germline gives CDR1 MNHEY, CDR2 SMNVEV (reference sequence). With 2 bases removed from V and 1 base from J, the gap between germline ends came to 9 bases. The CDR3 extends over 15 amino acids. CDR3 nucleotide sequence: TGTGCCAGCAGTTTACTAGCGAGGTCCTACAATGAGCAGTTCTTC. It codes for CASSLLARSYNEQFF.

This clonotype has just a few counts. The chain joins TRBV6-1 to TRBJ2-1, with 10 bases matching TRBD2. Trimming took 7 bases from V and 1 from J; bases not matched to a gene: 7. Germline CDR1 reads MNHNS; CDR2 reads SASEGT. The CDR3 is made up of 16 amino acids. CDR3 bases: TGTGCCAGCACTAGCGGGAGATACTGGTCCTACAATGAGCAGTTCTTC. Amino acids: CASTSGRYWSYNEQFF.